This TCR beta chain comes out of a study of breast tumors, draining lymph nodes, adjacent tissues. TCRdb analysed the multiplex PCR reads with MiXCR anew, one entry per CDR3 protein. The sample records about 7,600 distinct CDR3 sequences, under 85% being singletons. Germline V CDR1 and CDR2: DFQATT, SNEGSKA (reference sequence). The CDR3 is 12 amino acids. The germline V and J ends were trimmed by 0 bases and 4 bases, with 6 bases remaining between them. Source material: tumor-adjacent breast tissue. The clonotype originates from a female donor with breast cancer. Some clones in this sample may be carry-over from other donors' samples. The V and J genes are TRBV20-1 and TRBJ1-2; the D is unclear. The CDR3 spells CSARDSPYGYTF. The CDR3 bases are TGCAGTGCTAGAGACAGCCCCTATGGCTACACCTTC.